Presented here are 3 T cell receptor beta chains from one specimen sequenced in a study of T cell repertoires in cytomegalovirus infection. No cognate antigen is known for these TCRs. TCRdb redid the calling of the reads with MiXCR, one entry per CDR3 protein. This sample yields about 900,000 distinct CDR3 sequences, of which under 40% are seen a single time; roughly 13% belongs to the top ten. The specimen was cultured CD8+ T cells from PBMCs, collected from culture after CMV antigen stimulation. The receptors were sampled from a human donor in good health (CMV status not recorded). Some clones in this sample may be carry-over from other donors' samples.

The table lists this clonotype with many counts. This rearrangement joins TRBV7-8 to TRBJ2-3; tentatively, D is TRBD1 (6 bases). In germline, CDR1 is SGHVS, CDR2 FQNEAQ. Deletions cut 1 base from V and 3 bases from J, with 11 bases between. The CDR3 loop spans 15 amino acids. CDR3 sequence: CASSLGARGTDTQYF. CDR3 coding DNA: TGTGCCAGCAGCTTAGGCGCCAGGGGAACAGATACGCAGTATTTT.

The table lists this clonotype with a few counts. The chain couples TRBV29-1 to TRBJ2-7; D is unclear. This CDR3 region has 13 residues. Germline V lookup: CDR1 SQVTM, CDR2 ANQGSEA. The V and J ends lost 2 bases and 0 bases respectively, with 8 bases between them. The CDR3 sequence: CSVESLASYEQYF. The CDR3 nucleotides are TGCAGCGTTGAATCGTTAGCCTCCTACGAGCAGTACTTC.

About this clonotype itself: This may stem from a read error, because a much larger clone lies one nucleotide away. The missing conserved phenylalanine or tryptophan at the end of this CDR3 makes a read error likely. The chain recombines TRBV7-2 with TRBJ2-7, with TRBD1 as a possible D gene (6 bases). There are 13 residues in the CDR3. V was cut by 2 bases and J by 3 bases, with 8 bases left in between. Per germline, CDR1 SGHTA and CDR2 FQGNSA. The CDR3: CASSLWDIYEQYS. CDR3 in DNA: TGTGCCAGCAGCTTATGGGACATCTACGAGCAGTACTCC.